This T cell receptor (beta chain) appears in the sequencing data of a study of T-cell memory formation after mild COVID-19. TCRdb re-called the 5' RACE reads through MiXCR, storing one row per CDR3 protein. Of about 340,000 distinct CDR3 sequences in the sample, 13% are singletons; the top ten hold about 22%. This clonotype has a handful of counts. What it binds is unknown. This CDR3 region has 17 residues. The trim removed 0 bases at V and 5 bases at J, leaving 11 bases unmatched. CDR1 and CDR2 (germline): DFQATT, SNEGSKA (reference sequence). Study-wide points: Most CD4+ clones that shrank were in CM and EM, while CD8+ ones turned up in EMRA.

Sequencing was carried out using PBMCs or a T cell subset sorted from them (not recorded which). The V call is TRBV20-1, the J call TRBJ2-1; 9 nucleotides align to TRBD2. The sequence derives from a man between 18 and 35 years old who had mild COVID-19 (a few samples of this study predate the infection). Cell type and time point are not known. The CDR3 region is CSARDPWRAGGDNEQFF. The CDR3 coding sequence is TGCAGTGCTAGAGATCCCTGGCGAGCGGGGGGCGACAATGAGCAGTTCTTC.